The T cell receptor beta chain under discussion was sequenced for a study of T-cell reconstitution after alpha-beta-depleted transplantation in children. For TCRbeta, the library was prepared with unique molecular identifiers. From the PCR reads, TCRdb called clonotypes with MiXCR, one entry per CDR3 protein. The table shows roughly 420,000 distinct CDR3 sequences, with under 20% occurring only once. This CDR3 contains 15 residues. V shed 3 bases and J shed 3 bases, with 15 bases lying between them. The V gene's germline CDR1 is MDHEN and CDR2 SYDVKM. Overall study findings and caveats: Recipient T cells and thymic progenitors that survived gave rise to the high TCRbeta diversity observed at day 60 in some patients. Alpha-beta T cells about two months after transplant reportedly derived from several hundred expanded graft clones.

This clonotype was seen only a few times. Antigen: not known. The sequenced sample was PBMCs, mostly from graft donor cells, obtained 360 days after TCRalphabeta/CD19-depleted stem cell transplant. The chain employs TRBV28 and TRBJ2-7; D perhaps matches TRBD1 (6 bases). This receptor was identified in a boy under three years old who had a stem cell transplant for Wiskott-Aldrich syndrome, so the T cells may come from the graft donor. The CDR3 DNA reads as TGTGCCAGCAGTTTGGGGGCAGTACGTCTCTACGAGCAGTACTTC. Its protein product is CASSLGAVRLYEQYF. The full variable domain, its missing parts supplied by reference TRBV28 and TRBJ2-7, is DVKVTQSSRYLVKRTGEKVFLECVQDMDHENMFWYRQDPGLGLRLIYFSYDVKMKEKGDIPEGYSVSREKKERFSLILESASTNQTSMYLCASSLGAVRLYEQYFGPGTRLTVT.